Sequencing of this TCR beta chain was carried out in a study of blood T cell repertoires in COVID-19. By sample fraction, this clone is medium-sized. The authors' processing: Amplification with reference gene primers provided the estimates of nucleated cell counts. This table comes from immunoSEQ multiplex PCR, and its TCRdb copy is limited to in-frame clones, with some not included. That table supplies the V and J calls and clone size; D and trimming were determined from the DNA. Seen here are tens of thousands of clones, less than 90% observed once, and the top ten hold about a sixth. Germline V gene sequence: CDR1 SGHRS, CDR2 YFSETQ. V was pared by 4 bases and J by 5 bases, with 12 bases between. The CDR3 contains 14 residues.

The sample comprised peripheral blood. The sequence was obtained from a man aged 80 or over in a cohort sampled during active COVID-19. V and J are TRBV5-1 and TRBJ2-2; tentative D call: TRBD2 (5 bases). The CDR3 bases are TGCGCCAGCAGCCGCCGACCGGGGACCGGGGAGCTGTTTTTT. Protein product: CASSRRPGTGELFF.